This T cell receptor (beta chain) comes out of a study of CXCR3-negative and CXCR3-positive naive CD8 T cells. Study-wide findings and caveats: TRB CDR3s of CXCR3-positive naive cells were more hydrophobic than those of CXCR3-negative naive cells. The majority of assays used fresh PBMCs, and CXCR3 expression partially decreased after cryopreservation.

Germline V gene data show CDR1 as SGHTA and CDR2 as FQGNSA. The CDR3 loop spans 14 amino acids. Through 5' RACE with UMI labels, the TRB cDNA libraries were prepared. TCRdb reprocessed the 5' RACE reads and keeps a single row for each CDR3 protein, giving no DNA. In all, the sample yields 50,000 to 70,000 distinct CDR3 sequences. Turning to this clonotype: The antigen is undetermined.

Every individual CD8+ T cell subset underwent sorting in triplicate at 280,000 or so cells apiece. The chain links TRBV7-2 to TRBJ2-7; the TCRdb D gene call, TRBD1, has no DNA to confirm it. The receptor's source is a human donor in good health. Some clones in this sample may be carry-over from other donors' samples. Material: naive CXCR3+ CD8+ T cells from blood. Documented subset: CD45RO-CCR7+CD27+CD95- naive CD8+ T cells expressing CXCR3 (TNR3+). The CDR3 spells CASTLEVTAYEQYF.